This T cell receptor (beta chain) stems from a study of blood T cell repertoires in COVID-19. About the study: PBMCs, B-cell-depleted T cells, or T cells were the source of the cDNA or gDNA that made up the material.

Method: immunoSEQ multiplex PCR; TCRdb's copy keeps in-frame clones and lacks some. The table has around 60,000 clones, around 86% seen once. Germline-derived CDR1 and CDR2 are SNHLY and FYNNEI. This CDR3 comprises 19 residues. Deletions cut 1 base from V and 2 bases from J, with 21 bases between. This clone is medium-sized. Specimen: peripheral blood. The sequence derives from a woman older than 75 with acute or convalescent COVID-19. V is TRBV2 and J is TRBJ1-5; D gene unclear. CDR3 nucleotide sequence: TGTGCCAGCAGTGAAGAAGTGACAACAAAGAGGGAGGGCAATCAGCCCCAGCATTTT. This codes for CASSEEVTTKREGNQPQHF. Full variable domain (remainder filled in from reference TRBV2 and TRBJ1-5): EPEVTQTPSHQVTQMGQEVILRCVPISNHLYFYWYRQILGQKVEFLVSFYNNEISEKSEIFDDQFSVERPDGSNFTLKIRSTKLEDSAMYFCASSEEVTTKREGNQPQHFGDGTRLSIL.